The entry that follows covers one TCR beta chain sequence. Its target is not known. The record originates from a study of OX40 agonist ivuxolimab in advanced cancers. Study at large: The dose-escalation cohort had hepatocellular carcinoma, melanoma, renal cell or head and neck cancer. General study findings and limits: By week 6 at 0.1 to 3.0 mg/kg, blood CD4+ and CD8+ T cells had expanded clonally. The study did not work out the antigen specificity of the expanded peripheral T cells.

Assay used: immunoSEQ multiplex PCR; TCRdb lists only in-frame clones, some missing. The top ten clones hold about 0.45% of a sample with tens of thousands of clones, around 90% of them seen once. This CDR3 region has 13 residues. Germline loops: CDR1 SGDLS, CDR2 YYNGEE. Trimming stripped 4 bases from V and 1 base from J, with 8 bases between. Patients had blood sampled at baseline and again on cycle 4 day 1 and cycle 7 day 1. This clonotype originated in an adult with an advanced solid tumor such as melanoma, head and neck, liver or kidney cancer. The J gene is TRBJ2-5, the V gene TRBV9, with D possibly TRBD2 on 5 matching bases. This material consisted of CD4+ or CD8+ T cells sorted from blood, taken in a trial of the OX40 agonist ivuxolimab. The CDR3 loop is CASSPGIQETQYF. CDR3 DNA: TGTGCCAGCAGCCCCGGGATCCAAGAGACCCAGTACTTC.